This T cell receptor (beta chain) was sequenced during a study of OX40 agonist ivuxolimab in advanced cancers. General study results and limits: CD4+ and CD8+ blood T cells expanded clonally by week 6 at 0.1 to 3.0 mg/kg.

With V trimmed by 1 base and J by 6 bases, 19 bases remained unmatched. The CDR3 has 19 residues. Germline V CDR1 and CDR2: MGHRA, YSYEKL. Data came from immunoSEQ multiplex PCR; TCRdb stores just in-frame clones and leaves some out. The sample carries about 45,000 clones, 75% to 90% recorded once. Concerning this clone itself: Its antigen remains unidentified.

This clonotype was obtained from an adult with an advanced solid tumor such as melanoma, head and neck, liver or kidney cancer. Sequenced material: CD4+ or CD8+ T cells sorted from blood, taken in a trial of the OX40 agonist ivuxolimab. The rearrangement uses TRBV4-1 and TRBJ2-7; 9 nucleotides align to TRBD2. CDR3 sequence: CASSQAWLAGTVVAGEQYF. The CDR3 nucleotides read TGCGCCAGCAGCCAAGCGTGGCTAGCGGGAACTGTCGTGGCCGGCGAGCAGTACTTC.